This is a list of T cell receptor beta chains from one sample in a study of early T cells in non-severe SARS-CoV-2 infection. Using its own MiXCR run on the 5' RACE reads, TCRdb lists one record per CDR3 protein. The sample has approximately 49,000 distinct CDR3 sequences, roughly 12% seen once; the top ten hold over 7.5%. The sequencing input was whole blood. Source of these receptors: an adult who was a healthcare worker with PCR-confirmed SARS-CoV-2 infection or an uninfected control (not recorded which). CDR3s leave out the opening cysteine and the closing phenylalanine or tryptophan.

TRBV14	TRBJ1-1	ASSQAGMNTEAF
TRBV4-1	TRBJ2-7	ASSPARTGNLYEQY
TRBV9	TRBJ2-5	ASSVGTYKETQY
TRBV7-6	TRBJ1-4	ASSFWTGARGTNEKLF
TRBV6-6	TRBJ1-2	ASRLGGSYGYT
TRBV6-6	TRBJ1-5	ASSYWEDQPQH
TRBV3-1	TRBJ1-1	ASSPARGQGTEAF
TRBV11-1	TRBJ2-1	ASSLSRNEQF
TRBV6-5	TRBJ1-2	ASRYRGRDGYT
TRBV6-6	TRBJ2-3	ASSSGTPEGADTQY
TRBV11-3	TRBJ2-3	ASSLLDYGTDTQY
TRBV6-5	TRBJ1-6	ASSPVIPTGSNSPLH
TRBV24-1	TRBJ1-1	ATSGGADTEAF
TRBV2	TRBJ2-3	ASRTGRTDTQY
TRBV27	TRBJ2-1	ASSPPTHNEQF
TRBV5-1	TRBJ2-1	ASSWTSGGENNEQF